The text below deals with one T cell receptor (beta chain). The antigen is undetermined. TCRdb processed the 5' RACE reads anew with MiXCR; each CDR3 protein has one entry. The sample has 400,000 to 550,000 distinct CDR3 sequences, 20% to 30% seen once; the top ten hold over 2.5%. These data originate in a study of identical twins. General study results and limits: Carriage of fewer insertions was seen in abundant cord blood beta clonotypes, whereas memory repertoires showed none.

With V trimmed by 0 bases and J by 0 bases, 4 bases remained unmatched. Per germline, CDR1 SGDLS and CDR2 YYNGEE. This CDR3 has 16 residues. The same specimen was also included in a second study, on T cells expressing NK-cell markers.

V is TRBV9 and J is TRBJ2-3; 7 bases agree with TRBD2. The sample comprised CD4+ T cells sorted from blood. The sequence was collected from a woman between 18 and 30 years old in good health. The CDR3 here is CASSVGGGPSTDTQYF. CDR3 DNA: TGTGCCAGCAGCGTAGGGGGGGGACCTAGCACAGATACGCAGTATTTT.